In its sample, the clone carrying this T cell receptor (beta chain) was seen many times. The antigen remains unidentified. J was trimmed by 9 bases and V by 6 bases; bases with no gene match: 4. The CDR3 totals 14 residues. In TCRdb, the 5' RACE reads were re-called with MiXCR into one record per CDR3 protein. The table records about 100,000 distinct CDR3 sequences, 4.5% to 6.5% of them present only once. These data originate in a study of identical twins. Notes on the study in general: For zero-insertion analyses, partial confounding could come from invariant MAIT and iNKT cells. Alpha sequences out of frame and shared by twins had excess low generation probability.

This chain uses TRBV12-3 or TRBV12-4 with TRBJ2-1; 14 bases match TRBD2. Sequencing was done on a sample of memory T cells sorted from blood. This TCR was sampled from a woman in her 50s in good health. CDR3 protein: CASRGLAGVGEQFF. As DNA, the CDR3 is TGTGCCAGCAGGGGACTAGCGGGAGTGGGTGAGCAGTTCTTC.